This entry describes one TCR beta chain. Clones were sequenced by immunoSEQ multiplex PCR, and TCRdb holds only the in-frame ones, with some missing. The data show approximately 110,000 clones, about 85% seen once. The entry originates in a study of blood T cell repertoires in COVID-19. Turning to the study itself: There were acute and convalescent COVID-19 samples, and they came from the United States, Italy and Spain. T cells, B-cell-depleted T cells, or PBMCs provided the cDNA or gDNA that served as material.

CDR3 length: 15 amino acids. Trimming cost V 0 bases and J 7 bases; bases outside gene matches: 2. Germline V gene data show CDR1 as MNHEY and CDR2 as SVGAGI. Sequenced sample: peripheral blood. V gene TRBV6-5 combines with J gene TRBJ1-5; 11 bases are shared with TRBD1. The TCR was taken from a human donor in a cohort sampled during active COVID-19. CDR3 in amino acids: CASSYSGQGDQPQHF. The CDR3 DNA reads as TGTGCCAGCAGTTACTCGGGACAGGGGGACCAGCCCCAGCATTTT.